This TCR beta chain was captured in a study of cytomegalovirus exposure and HLA in healthy donors. The overall study: Some 180 million T cells yielded roughly 120 million unique TCR beta sequences in earlier analysis.

Of note for this clone: The antigen is not known.

As for the donors, each was a healthy bone marrow donor. The study ran its PCR with 60 Vbeta and 13 Jbeta primers. Profiled with immunoSEQ multiplex PCR; TCRdb holds only in-frame clones, not every one. The sample lists 100,000 to 150,000 clones, under 90% seen once, with 4% to 4.5% in the top ten. CDR1 and CDR2 (germline): LNHDA, SQIVND (reference sequence). V lost 4 bases to trimming and J lost 5 bases, with 12 bases between them. This CDR3 has 14 amino acids. Study-wide findings and caveats: By a later analysis, the bulk of CMV-associated TCR beta chains appeared HLA-restricted.

The TCR originated in a woman aged 40 to 55 in good health and CMV-seronegative. The sample was PBMCs. The V call is TRBV19, the J call TRBJ1-5, with TRBD1 as a possible D gene (6 bases). CDR3 sequence (DNA): TGTGCCAGTAGTACACAGGGCCGCGATCAGCCCCAGCATTTT. Amino acids: CASSTQGRDQPQHF.